The 25 T cell receptor beta chains in this list originate from one sample, sequenced in a study of post-analysis software for immune sequencing data (dated by TCRdb to about 2015). The research as a whole found: Significantly higher frequencies in patients than in controls were found for roughly 5 TRBV segments, including TRBV5-6, TRBV5-1 and TRBV20-1.

No cognate antigen is known for these TCRs. Library method: PCR. Sequencing instrument: Illumina HiSeq 2500. To reduce PCR and sequencing biases, unique molecular identifiers were built into the TCR beta cDNA libraries. The raw public reads went through TCRdb reprocessing: fastp at Q25, MiXCR clone calling, in-frame beta chains kept. Each record represents a unique CDR3 protein, reported with the most common genes and DNA among its rows. This sample lists about 770,000 distinct CDR3 sequences; 46% were detected once. The ten largest clones capture roughly 4.9% of the sample. The specimen was blood. All receptors derive from a girl aged 5-17 years with multiple sclerosis.

The count of this clonotype is one. The chain recombines TRBV12-3 or TRBV12-4 with TRBJ2-5; tentatively, D is TRBD1 (5 bases). Trimming cost V 3 bases and J 4 bases, with 15 bases left between them. There are 15 residues in the CDR3. DNA for the CDR3: TGTGCCAGCAGTTTCTCCAGGGTCGGTAGAGAGACCCAGTACTTC. Protein: CASSFSRVGRETQYF.

The V call is TRBV5-1, the J call TRBJ2-5, with D perhaps assigned TRBD1 or TRBD2 (6 bases each). The germline V and J ends were trimmed by 4 bases and 5 bases, with 15 bases remaining between them. The CDR3 contains 14 residues. CDR1 is SGHRS and CDR2 is YFSETQ in the germline V gene. DNA of the CDR3: TGCGCCAGCAGCACCTCAGGGGCGGGGGAGACCCAGTACTTC. Its protein product is CASSTSGAGETQYF.

V gene TRBV2 combines with J gene TRBJ1-5, with D perhaps TRBD1 (5 bases). The length of the CDR3 is 17 residues. V lost 5 bases, J lost 4 bases, and 21 bases lay in between. Germline V gives CDR1 SNHLY, CDR2 FYNNEI. The CDR3: CASSPSSGGTGNQPQHF. CDR3 bases: TGTGCCAGCAGTCCCTCGAGTGGGGGGACGGGTAATCAGCCCCAGCATTTT.

The chain links TRBV4-1 to TRBJ2-1; D not certain. Per germline, CDR1 MGHRA and CDR2 YSYEKL. V gave up 3 bases and J gave up 9 bases, with 15 bases separating them. CDR3 length: 14 amino acids. This CDR3 reads CASSHNPFEGEQFF. In nucleotides, the CDR3 is TGCGCCAGCAGCCACAATCCCTTCGAAGGTGAGCAGTTCTTC.

The chain is built from TRBV28 and TRBJ2-1; TRBD1 is a possible D gene (7 bases). V was trimmed by 3 bases and J by 6 bases, leaving 27 bases between them. The germline V gene encodes CDR1 MDHEN and CDR2 SYDVKM. CDR3 size: 19 residues. The CDR3 sequence: CASSFIWGRTGVEGNEQFF. CDR3 sequence (DNA): TGTGCCAGCAGTTTTATTTGGGGTCGAACAGGGGTGGAGGGCAATGAGCAGTTCTTC.

The table lists this clonotype with a few counts. V is TRBV6-1 and J is TRBJ2-1; 8 bases agree with TRBD1. After removal of 3 bases from V and 4 bases from J, the junction contained 5 bases not matched to a gene. The CDR3 is 15 amino acids. Germline lookup yields CDR1 MNHNS and CDR2 SASEGT. The CDR3 nucleotides read TGTGCCAGCAGTGAGGACAGGGTTCCGTACAATGAGCAGTTCTTC. It encodes CASSEDRVPYNEQFF.

J is TRBJ2-1 and V is TRBV29-1; D is ambiguous. There are 11 residues in the CDR3. Germline CDR1 reads SQVTM; CDR2 reads ANQGSEA. In DNA, the CDR3 is TGCAGTGCACGAGGAAACAATGAGCAGTTCTTC. This encodes CSARGNNEQFF.

About this clonotype: A read error may account for a junction end that differs from germline. The chain recombines TRBV4-3 with TRBJ1-6; D unresolved. CDR1 and CDR2 from the germline V gene are LGHNA and YSLEER. The CDR3 is 14 residues long. CDR3 nucleotide sequence: TGCGCCAGCAGCCCCTTACGCGGGGATTCACCTCTCCACTTT. This codes for CASSPLRGDSPLHF.

In its sample, this clonotype was seen a few times. The chain recombines TRBV7-2 with TRBJ2-3, with a possible D match to TRBD2 (5 bases). The length of the CDR3 is 16 residues. V was trimmed by 1 base and J by 1 base, leaving 12 bases between them. Germline loops: CDR1 SGHTA, CDR2 FQGNSA. CDR3: CASSLVATGGTDTQYF. CDR3 nucleotides: TGTGCCAGCAGCTTAGTGGCTACCGGGGGCACAGATACGCAGTATTTT.

The chain is built from TRBV6-5 and TRBJ2-5; 7 bases are shared with TRBD2. Germline V gene lookup returns CDR1 MNHEY and CDR2 SVGAGI. The V segment lost 5 bases and the J segment 11 bases; nucleotides outside the gene matches: 11. This CDR3 spans 13 amino acids. The CDR3 sequence is CASSLAGGSAQYF. CDR3 sequence (DNA): TGTGCCAGCAGTCTCGCCGGCGGGAGTGCGCAGTACTTC.

This clonotype was seen a handful of times. The chain recombines TRBV20-1 with TRBJ2-1, with TRBD2 identical over 11 bases. This CDR3 is 14 amino acids long. Germline V gene data show CDR1 as DFQATT and CDR2 as SNEGSKA (reference sequence). V was clipped by 5 bases and J by 4 bases; unmatched bases: 4. The CDR3 loop reads CSAQGTSGYNEQFF. CDR3 in DNA: TGCAGTGCTCAGGGGACTAGCGGATACAATGAGCAGTTCTTC.

The chain carries TRBV2 and TRBJ2-7; D gene uncertain. The CDR3 is 8 amino acids. Germline assignment: CDR1 SNHLY and CDR2 FYNNEI. V was clipped by 11 bases and J by 9 bases, with 8 bases between them. CDR3 protein: CAADVQYF. The CDR3 region has the DNA TGTGCCGCGGATGTGCAGTACTTC.

The chain uses TRBV12-3 or TRBV12-4 and TRBJ2-3; D gene unclear. This CDR3 comprises 12 residues. V was shortened by 5 bases and J by 11 bases, with 14 bases between the two germline ends. This chain's CDR3 is CASSDRASGQYF. DNA of the CDR3: TGTGCCAGCAGTGACCGGGCCTCGGGGCAGTATTTT.

The chain combines TRBV27 with TRBJ2-4; D not certain. The J call is doubtful: the DNA matches TRBJ2-7 better. The germline gives CDR1 MNHEY, CDR2 SMNVEV (reference sequence). The length of the CDR3 is 13 residues. The CDR3 loop is CASSLDRAAEQYF. DNA for the CDR3: TGTGCCAGCAGTTTGGATCGAGCAGCCGAGCAGTACTTC.

The V and J genes are TRBV6-2 or TRBV6-3 and TRBJ2-7; 9 positions match TRBD2. The junction had 6 bases not matched to a gene; V was cut back by 5 bases and J by 4 bases. CDR3 size: 14 residues. Germline values: CDR1 MNHEY, CDR2 SVGEGT. CDR3 coding DNA: TGTGCCAGCAGTACCGGGACTAGCCTATACGAGCAGTACTTC. This codes for CASSTGTSLYEQYF.

The chain has TRBV5-1 and TRBJ1-5; TRBD1 agrees at 9 bases. The CDR3 length is 15 residues. V shed 7 bases, J shed 4 bases, and the junction held 9 bases outside the gene matches. Germline CDR1 SGHRS, CDR2 YFSETQ. CDR3 DNA: TGCGCCAGCCAGAAAGGGACAGGGCCGAATCAGCCCCAGCATTTT. The encoded protein is CASQKGTGPNQPQHF.

J is TRBJ2-1 and V is TRBV14; D gene uncertain. The CDR3 totals 15 residues. Germline CDR1 and CDR2: SGHDN and FVKESK. Deletions cut 0 bases from V and 3 bases from J, with 9 bases between. CDR3 nucleotide sequence: TGTGCCAGCAGCCAAGATCCACCAGGCTACAATGAGCAGTTCTTC. It is translated as CASSQDPPGYNEQFF.

J is TRBJ1-1 and V is TRBV20-1, with a possible D match to TRBD1 (5 bases). CDR3 length: 11 amino acids. V gave up 0 bases and J gave up 10 bases, with 9 bases separating them. CDR1 DFQATT and CDR2 SNEGSKA come from the germline V gene (reference sequence). The CDR3 is CSARDPGGAFF. The DNA for the CDR3 is TGCAGTGCTAGAGATCCTGGGGGAGCTTTCTTT.

The chain links TRBV20-1 to TRBJ2-1; the match to TRBD2 covers 9 bases. The J call may not be correct, given that the DNA end is closer to TRBJ2-7. Looked up from germline, CDR1 is DFQATT and CDR2 is SNEGSKA (reference sequence). The CDR3 has 22 amino acids. CDR3 residues: CSARELRSSGDLGTSSYNEQYF. CDR3 sequence (DNA): TGCAGTGCTAGAGAATTGCGGTCTAGCGGGGACCTTGGGACTAGCTCCTACAATGAGCAGTACTTC.

This chain joins TRBV6-2 or TRBV6-3 and TRBJ2-7; the match to TRBD2 covers 8 bases. CDR3 length: 13 residues. CDR1 is MNHEY and CDR2 is SVGEGT in the germline V gene. With 6 bases clipped from V and 1 base from J, the junction kept 2 bases outside the gene matches. CDR3 loop: CASRTSASYEQYF. CDR3 sequence (DNA): TGTGCCAGCAGGACTAGCGCGTCCTACGAGCAGTACTTC.

This clonotype has just one count. CDR3 coding DNA: TGCAGTGCGACAACTCAACAGGAACTGAACACTGAAGCTTTCTTT. Amino acids: CSATTQQELNTEAFF. The V and J genes are TRBV20-1 and TRBJ1-1; a possible D gene is TRBD1 (5 bases). CDR1 is DFQATT, CDR2 SNEGSKA, per germline (reference sequence). The length of the CDR3 is 15 residues. Trimming left V 6 bases short and J 0 bases short, with 17 bases between.

The V call is TRBV25-1, the J call TRBJ1-1; possible D gene TRBD1, 5 bases. V was cut by 7 bases and J by 5 bases, with 11 bases left in between. This CDR3 region has 12 residues. Germline assignment: CDR1 MGHDK and CDR2 SYGVNS. The CDR3 is CASTGGGTEAFF. CDR3 DNA sequence: TGTGCCAGCACCGGGGGGGGGACTGAAGCTTTCTTT.

The chain links TRBV6-6 to TRBJ1-2; D remains unclear. The germline V gene has CDR1 MNHNY and CDR2 SVGAGI (reference sequence). The CDR3 is made up of 13 amino acids. Trimming pared 6 bases from V and 6 bases from J, leaving 14 bases between. The DNA for the CDR3 is TGTGCCAGCAGAACCAACATTTGGGATGGCTACACCTTC. Translated: CASRTNIWDGYTF.

The chain combines TRBV13 with TRBJ2-3; 7 bases line up with TRBD2. From germline, CDR1 is PRHDT and CDR2 FYEKMQ (reference sequence). V lost 5 bases to trimming and J lost 0 bases; unmatched junction nucleotides: 5. The CDR3 consists of 15 residues. For the CDR3, the DNA is TGTGCCAGCAGCACCGGGACTACTAGCACAGATACGCAGTATTTT. Translation gives CASSTGTTSTDTQYF. The full variable domain, completed using reference TRBV13 and TRBJ2-3, is AAGVIQSPRHLIKEKRETATLKCYPIPRHDTVYWYQQGPGQDPQFLISFYEKMQSDKGSIPDRFSAQQFSDYHSELNMSSLELGDSALYFCASSTGTTSTDTQYFGPGTRLTVL.

V is TRBV28 and J is TRBJ1-4; TRBD1 is a possible D gene (5 bases). The CDR3 spans 13 residues. V lost 5 bases and J 10 bases, leaving 14 bases between the germline ends. Germline V gene data show CDR1 as MDHEN and CDR2 as SYDVKM. For the CDR3, the DNA is TGTGCCAGCAGTCAGGGCCCCAGTGGAAAACTGTTTTTT. Translation: CASSQGPSGKLFF.